This TCR beta chain was documented in a study of blood T cell repertoires in COVID-19. Study context: Acute and convalescent COVID-19 specimens originated in the United States, Italy and Spain. T cells, B-cell-depleted T cells, or PBMCs provided the cDNA or gDNA that served as material.

TCRdb's table, derived via immunoSEQ multiplex PCR, lists solely in-frame clones and lacks some. The data show roughly 250,000 clones, 65% to 85% seen once. The sequenced material came from peripheral blood. This receptor was identified in a woman aged 40-49 years with active or convalescent COVID-19.

The CDR3, as DNA: TGTGCCATCAGTGGGGCTAGCGGGGAGGTTAGCTCCTACAATGAGCAGTTCTTC. Translation: CAISGASGEVSSYNEQFF. The gene calls are TRBV10-3 and TRBJ2-1, with 9 bases aligning to TRBD2. Germline-derived CDR1 and CDR2 are ENHRY and SYGVKD. The CDR3 sequence is 18 residues long. Germline trimming cut 4 bases from V and 0 bases from J; bases unmatched to any gene: 10.